The clone carrying this T cell receptor (beta chain) was recorded a few times. Its antigen remains unidentified. Template material for amplifying TCR beta CDR3 regions consisted of RNA transcripts. The HTBI set primed first-round TCR CDR3 RT-PCR. TCRdb passed the multiplex PCR reads through MiXCR, listing each CDR3 protein once. Of hundreds of thousands of distinct CDR3 sequences listed, approximately 15% are singletons. The data derive from a study of T cells in Graves' hyperthyroidism and ophthalmopathy. Broader study findings: A median 6.5 months before onset, the model predicted ophthalmopathy.

The sample comprised blood. The receptor comes from a woman between 35 and 50 years old with Graves' ophthalmopathy.

Written as DNA, the CDR3 is TGCAGTGCGGGCGGGACGAACTCTGGAAACACCATATATTTT. It encodes CSAGGTNSGNTIYF. The chain links TRBV20-1 to TRBJ1-3; tentatively, D is TRBD1 (5 bases). CDR1 is DFQATT, CDR2 SNEGSKA, per germline (reference sequence). Trimming removed 6 bases from V and 0 bases from J, with 12 bases in between. The CDR3 sequence is 14 residues long.